What follows are 7 T cell receptor beta chains derived from one specimen sequenced in a study of blood T cell repertoires in COVID-19. Measured with immunoSEQ multiplex PCR; TCRdb has only the in-frame clones, and not every one. In the table there are 250,000 or so clones, 70% to 90% of which are singletons. The sequenced sample was PBMCs or T cells enriched from blood (not recorded which). Receptors originate from a man under 40 who had recovered from COVID-19.

The chain has TRBV6-5 and TRBJ2-7; D unclear. The V end was cut by 6 bases, the J end by 2 bases, with 17 bases between. The CDR3 runs to 15 residues. Germline CDR1 MNHEY, CDR2 SVGAGI. The CDR3 is CASRAVSTLPYEQYF. CDR3 sequence (DNA): TGTGCCAGCAGGGCAGTTTCGACTCTCCCCTACGAGCAGTACTTC.

The rearrangement links TRBV28 to TRBJ1-2; D gene uncertain. This CDR3 contains 11 residues. The V and J ends lost 7 bases and 6 bases respectively, with 9 bases between them. Germline assignment: CDR1 MDHEN and CDR2 SYDVKM. Here the CDR3 DNA reads TGTGCCAGCACAGTTTCAGATGGCTACACCTTC. Its translation: CASTVSDGYTF.

V gene TRBV2 combines with J gene TRBJ1-2, with D possibly TRBD1 on 6 matching bases. Trimming shortened V by 4 bases and J by 8 bases, and 11 bases separated the two germline ends. CDR1 and CDR2 from the germline V gene are SNHLY and FYNNEI. The CDR3 has 12 residues. The chain's CDR3 is CASSGNRDGYTF. CDR3 sequence (DNA): TGTGCCAGCAGTGGGAACAGGGACGGCTACACCTTC.

The chain recombines TRBV30 with TRBJ2-7; TRBD2 might be the D (5 bases). The CDR3 loop spans 12 amino acids. CDR1 GTSNPN and CDR2 SVGIG come from the germline V gene (reference sequence). Trimming removed 4 bases at V and 0 bases at J, with 7 bases between. This chain's CDR3 is CAWTRDSYEQYF. The CDR3 DNA sequence: TGTGCCTGGACTCGGGACTCCTACGAGCAGTACTTC.

This chain joins TRBV30 and TRBJ2-1, with D possibly being TRBD2 (5 bases). V dropped 0 bases and J dropped 9 bases, with 6 bases sitting between them. CDR3 size: 11 residues. The germline V gene encodes CDR1 GTSNPN and CDR2 SVGIG (reference sequence). In nucleotides, the CDR3 is TGTGCCTGGAGTGTTGAGGGTGAGCAGTTCTTC. It specifies CAWSVEGEQFF.

The chain uses TRBV11-3 and TRBJ1-2, with D unclear. Germline V gene sequence: CDR1 SGHNT, CDR2 YENEEA. Trimming removed 4 bases at V and 5 bases at J, with 11 bases between. CDR3 length: 13 amino acids. The CDR3 protein is CASSSRRQYGYTF. The CDR3 DNA reads TGTGCCAGCAGCTCCCGTCGCCAGTATGGCTACACCTTC.

The J gene is TRBJ1-1, the V gene TRBV6-6; possible D gene TRBD1, 5 bases. Between the trimmed V and J ends, which lost 4 bases and 11 bases, there was a span of 14 bases. The V gene's germline CDR1 is MNHNY and CDR2 SVGAGI (reference sequence). The CDR3 consists of 12 residues. CDR3 sequence: CASSFIGGEAFF. CDR3 nucleotide sequence: TGTGCCAGCAGTTTTATCGGGGGTGAGGCTTTCTTT.